This T cell receptor beta chain originates from a study of spatial heterogeneity in lung cancer (dated by TCRdb to between 2018 and 2020). Describing the broader study: Samples were obtained from approximately 72 patients with early-stage, untreated non-small cell lung cancer from the lung TRACERx cohort. Beta-chain transcripts were consistently detected in greater numbers than alpha-chain transcripts, which likely reflected higher beta-chain transcript abundance. Nonsynonymous mutation counts, determined by whole-exome sequencing of tumor tissue, were related to features of the TCR repertoire. In the raw uncorrected reads, each unique combination of TCR and UMI appeared more than ten times on average. In non-small cell lung cancer, the study quantitatively compared TCR alpha and beta repertoires across several tumor regions, matched nontumor lung, and blood. Follow-up PBMC samples were sequenced whenever available, and the median time to follow-up was 2 to 3 years after resection. At surgery, both alpha and beta chains were TCR-sequenced in about 200 tumor regions, approximately 64 matched nontumor lung samples and a few dozen PBMC samples.

Taken from the germline V gene (reference sequence), the CDR1 and CDR2 loops are SGHNT and YYREEE. The CDR3 covers 14 residues, taking in both the cysteine and the phenylalanine. Just the 42-base CDR3 DNA is kept, in frame starting at base 1. For this chain, trimming is 2 bases at the V end and 6 bases at the J end, and the number of junction bases without a gene match is 4. This clonotype turned up a few times. Its antigen target is currently unknown. Nothing much larger sits one base from this clone, and base qualities are not available. The library was built by means of 5' RACE. Sequenced using a NextSeq 500. The TCR library protocol attached a unique molecular identifier to each TCR cDNA molecule to allow correction of PCR and sequencing errors. The study's processing was this. TCR identification, UMI-based error correction and CDR3 extraction were all carried out with Decombinator tools. Expanded TCRs were defined as those above a frequency of 2 per 1,000, corresponding to the top 1% of the tumor frequency distribution. Renyi diversity was computed with the R vegan package after each repertoire had been subsampled 100 times to 5,000 TCRs. CDR3 similarity networks were constructed using string-kernel similarity of amino acid triplets, with links drawn between CDR3s whose pairwise similarity was above 0.82. TCRdb handled the public reads itself, with Q25 trimming in fastp and clone calling in MiXCR, and kept productive beta chains. Rows with one shared CDR3 protein collapse into an entry with the most common genes and DNA. The V and J calls follow TCRdb's processing rather than the paper's. A total of approximately 93,000 distinct CDR3 sequences appear in this sample, approximately 19% of them only once. Just over 20% of the sample rests with the top ten.

Results and caveats for the whole study, not just this receptor: Ubiquitous expanded tumor TCRs were found in blood more often at tumor resection than at routine follow-up. Comparisons of baseline and follow-up blood repertoires included only about 15 patients. Additional single-cell paired TCR alpha and beta sequencing was considered necessary to confirm, at a functional level, the hypothesis that regional TCRs recognize regional mutations.

According to the study, the label for this sample's time point signals: blood at routine non-recurrence follow-up after resection. Without any cell sorting, TCR sequencing was performed on whole RNA extracted either from tumor and nontumor lung tissue or from cryopreserved PBMC samples. Patients were selected for TCR sequencing only if sufficient RNA was available from at least two tumor regions. The clonotype comes from a male donor with early-stage non-small cell lung cancer. The V gene is TRBV5-4 and the J gene is TRBJ2-3, and 9 junctional nucleotides match TRBD1. The material sequenced was PBMCs, taken at follow-up. This receptor has the CDR3 CASSFGDREDTQYF. In nucleotides, the sequence is TGTGCCAGCAGCTTTGGGGACAGGGAGGATACGCAGTATTTT.